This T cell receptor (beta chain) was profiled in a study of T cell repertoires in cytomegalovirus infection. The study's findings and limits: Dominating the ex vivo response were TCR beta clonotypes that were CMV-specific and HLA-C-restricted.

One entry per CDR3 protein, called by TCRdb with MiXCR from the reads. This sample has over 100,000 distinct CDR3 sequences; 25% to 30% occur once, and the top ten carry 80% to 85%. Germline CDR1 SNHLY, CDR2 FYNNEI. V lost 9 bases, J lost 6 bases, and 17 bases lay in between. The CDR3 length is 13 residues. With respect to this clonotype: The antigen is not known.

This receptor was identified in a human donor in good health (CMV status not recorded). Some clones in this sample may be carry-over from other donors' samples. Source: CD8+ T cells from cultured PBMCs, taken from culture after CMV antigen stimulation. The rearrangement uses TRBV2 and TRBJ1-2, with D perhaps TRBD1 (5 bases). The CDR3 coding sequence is TGTGCCAGTTTTCCCCCGGGGGTCGATGGCTACACCTTC. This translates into CASFPPGVDGYTF. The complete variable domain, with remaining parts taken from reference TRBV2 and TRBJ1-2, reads EPEVTQTPSHQVTQMGQEVILRCVPISNHLYFYWYRQILGQKVEFLVSFYNNEISEKSEIFDDQFSVERPDGSNFTLKIRSTKLEDSAMYFCASFPPGVDGYTFGSGTRLTVV.